The entry below gives a single TCR beta chain sequence along with its context. Antigen: not known. This entry belongs to a study of cytomegalovirus exposure and HLA in healthy donors. Study context: Among about 400 genotyped donors, around 81% fell in the Caucasian-associated ancestry cluster.

This CDR3 region has 13 residues. Germline assignment: CDR1 GTSNPN and CDR2 SVGIG (reference sequence). With 2 bases clipped from V and 5 bases from J, the junction kept 5 bases outside the gene matches. Study-level findings and limits: Cytomegalovirus-associated status was assigned to about 170 TCR beta chains. TCR beta chain V- and J-gene trimming was linked, in a later analysis, to a missense variant in DCLRE1C.

Researchers ran the PCR with 60 Vbeta and 13 Jbeta primers. Libraries were prepared by immunoSEQ multiplex PCR; TCRdb keeps only in-frame clonotypes and omits some of them. The data contain 200,000 or so clones, roughly 80% of them seen just once; the ten biggest clones take up about 0.37%. The chain links TRBV30 to TRBJ1-1; 7 positions match TRBD1. The receptor was derived from a male donor in good health and CMV-seropositive. Sequenced input: PBMCs. The CDR3 is CAWSFTGVTEAFF. CDR3 DNA: TGTGCCTGGAGTTTCACAGGGGTGACTGAAGCTTTCTTT.